The sequence of this T cell receptor beta chain was determined in a study of blood T cell repertoires in COVID-19. Turning to the study itself: The United States, Italy and Spain were the sources of the acute and convalescent COVID-19 samples. PBMCs, B-cell-depleted T cells, or T cells were the source of the cDNA or gDNA that made up the material.

The sample holds one count of this clone. Original processing notes: The assay estimated nucleated cells by amplifying reference gene primers. Sequencing used immunoSEQ multiplex PCR; TCRdb keeps in-frame clones, though not all of them. For V, J and clone size, that table is used; D and trimming come from the DNA. Among roughly 60,000 clones listed, over 80% were seen once. Germline V lookup: CDR1 MNHEY, CDR2 SVGAGI. V lost 7 bases to trimming and J lost 2 bases; unmatched junction nucleotides: 4. The CDR3 totals 14 residues. Sequenced sample: peripheral blood. The chain links TRBV6-5 to TRBJ2-7; 11 nucleotides line up with TRBD1. This TCR was sampled from a woman older than 75 with acute or convalescent COVID-19. The CDR3: CASNWDRGAYEQYF. In DNA form, the CDR3 reads TGTGCCAGCAACTGGGACAGGGGGGCCTACGAGCAGTACTTC.